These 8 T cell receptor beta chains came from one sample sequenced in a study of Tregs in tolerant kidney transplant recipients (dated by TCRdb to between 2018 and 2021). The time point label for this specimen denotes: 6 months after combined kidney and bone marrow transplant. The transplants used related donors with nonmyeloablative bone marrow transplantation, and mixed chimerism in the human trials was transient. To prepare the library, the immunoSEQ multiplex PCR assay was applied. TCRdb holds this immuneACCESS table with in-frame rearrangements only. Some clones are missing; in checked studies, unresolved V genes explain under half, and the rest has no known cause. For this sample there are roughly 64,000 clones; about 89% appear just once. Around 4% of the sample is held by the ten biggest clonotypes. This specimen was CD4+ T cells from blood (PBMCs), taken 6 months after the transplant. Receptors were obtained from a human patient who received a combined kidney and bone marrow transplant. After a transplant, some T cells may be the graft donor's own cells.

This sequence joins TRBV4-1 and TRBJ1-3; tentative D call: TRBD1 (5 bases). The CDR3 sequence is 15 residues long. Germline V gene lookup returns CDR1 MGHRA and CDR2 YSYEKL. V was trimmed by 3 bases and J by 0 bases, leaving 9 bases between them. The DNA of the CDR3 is TGCGCCAGCAGCCAGGGGGGAAGCTCTGGAAACACCATATATTTT. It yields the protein CASSQGGSSGNTIYF.

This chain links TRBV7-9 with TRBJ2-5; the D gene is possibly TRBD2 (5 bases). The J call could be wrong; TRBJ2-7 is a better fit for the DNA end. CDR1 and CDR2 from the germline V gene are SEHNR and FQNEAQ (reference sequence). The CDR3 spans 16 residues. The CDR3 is CASSSKGGEGSYEQYF. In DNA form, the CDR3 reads TGTGCCAGCAGCTCCAAAGGAGGCGAGGGCTCCTACGAGCAGTACTTC.

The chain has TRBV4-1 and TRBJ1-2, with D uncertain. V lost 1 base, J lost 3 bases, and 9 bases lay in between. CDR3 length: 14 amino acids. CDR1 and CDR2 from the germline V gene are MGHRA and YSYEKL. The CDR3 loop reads CASSQAAGDYGYTF. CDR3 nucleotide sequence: TGCGCCAGCAGCCAAGCGGCAGGCGACTATGGCTACACCTTC.

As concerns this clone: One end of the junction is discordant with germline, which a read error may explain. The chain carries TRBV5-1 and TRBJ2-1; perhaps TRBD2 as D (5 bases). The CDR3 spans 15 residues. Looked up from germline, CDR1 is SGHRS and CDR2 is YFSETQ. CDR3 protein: CASSFQTPDYDEQFF. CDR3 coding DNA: TGCGCCAGCAGCTTCCAGACTCCTGACTACGATGAGCAGTTCTTC.

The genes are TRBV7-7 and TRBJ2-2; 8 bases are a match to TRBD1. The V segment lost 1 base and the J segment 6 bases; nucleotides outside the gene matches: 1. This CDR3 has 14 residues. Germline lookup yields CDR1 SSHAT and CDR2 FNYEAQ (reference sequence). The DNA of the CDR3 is TGTGCCAGCAGCTTAGACAGGGGGGCCGGGGAGCTGTTTTTT. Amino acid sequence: CASSLDRGAGELFF. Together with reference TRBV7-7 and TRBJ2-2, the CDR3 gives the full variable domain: GAGVSQSPRYKVTKRGQDVTLRCDPISSHATLYWYQQALGQGPEFLTYFNYEAQPDKSGLPSDRFSAERPEGSISTLTIQRTEQRDSAMYRCASSLDRGAGELFFGEGSRLTVL.

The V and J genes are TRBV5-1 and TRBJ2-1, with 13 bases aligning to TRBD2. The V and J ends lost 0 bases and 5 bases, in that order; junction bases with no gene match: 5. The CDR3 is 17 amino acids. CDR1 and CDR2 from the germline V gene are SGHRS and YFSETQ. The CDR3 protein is CASSLAFTSGRDNEQFF. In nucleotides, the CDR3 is TGCGCCAGCAGCTTGGCGTTCACTAGCGGGAGGGACAATGAGCAGTTCTTC.

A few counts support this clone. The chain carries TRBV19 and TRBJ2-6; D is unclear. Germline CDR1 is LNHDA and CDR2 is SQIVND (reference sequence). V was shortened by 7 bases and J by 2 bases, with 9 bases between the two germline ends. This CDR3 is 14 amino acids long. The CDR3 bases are TGTGCCAGTAATCGGGTGGCTGGGGCCAACGTCCTGACTTTC. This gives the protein CASNRVAGANVLTF.

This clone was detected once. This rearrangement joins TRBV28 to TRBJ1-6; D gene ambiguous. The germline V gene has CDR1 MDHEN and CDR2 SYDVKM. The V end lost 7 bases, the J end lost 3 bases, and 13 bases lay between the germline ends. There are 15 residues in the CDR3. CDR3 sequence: CASTRGGNYNSPLHF. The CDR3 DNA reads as TGTGCCAGCACCCGCGGTGGTAACTATAATTCACCCCTCCACTTT. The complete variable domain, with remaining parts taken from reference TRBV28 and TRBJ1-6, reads DVKVTQSSRYLVKRTGEKVFLECVQDMDHENMFWYRQDPGLGLRLIYFSYDVKMKEKGDIPEGYSVSREKKERFSLILESASTNQTSMYLCASTRGGNYNSPLHFGNGTRLTVT.